This TCR beta chain is drawn from a study of CD8+CD57+ T cells in acquired aplastic anemia. Study-level results: Patient CD8+CD57+ cells had less diversity than total CD4+ and CD8+ pools. Patients showed no significant difference from controls in CD8+ Simpson's diversity.

Remarks on this clonotype: Its antigen is unidentified.

The ends lost 6 bases at V and 6 bases at J; junction bases unmatched: 9. The CDR3 spans 15 residues. Template material for TCR beta VDJ and CDR3 profiling consisted of genomic DNA. TCRdb re-called the reads through MiXCR, storing one row per CDR3 protein. The sample has around 21,000 distinct CDR3 sequences; almost 40% are singletons. The patients chosen for sequencing had shown expansion of CD8+CD57+ cells (detected by flow cytometry). Additionally, CD8+CD57+ effector memory cells underwent sequencing in 2 of 12 patients. Sequenced sample: CD8+CD57+ T cells sorted from PBMCs. Stated subset: bead-enriched CD8+CD57+ effector memory T cells from SAA patients. J is TRBJ2-7 and V is TRBV12-3 or TRBV12-4; 12 bases line up with TRBD2. The clonotype originates from a human donor with aplastic anemia. The CDR3 is CASSTILAGGGEQYF. The CDR3 bases are TGTGCCAGCAGCACCATACTAGCGGGAGGTGGCGAGCAGTACTTC.